This T cell receptor (beta chain) appears in the sequencing data of a study of T cells of healthy individuals. The length of the CDR3 is 16 residues. Looked up from germline, CDR1 is MDHEN and CDR2 is SYDVKM. V shed 6 bases and J 6 bases; nucleotides not matched to a gene: 11. From the 5' RACE reads, TCRdb called clonotypes with MiXCR, one entry per CDR3 protein. Among about 100,000 distinct CDR3 sequences, approximately 15% were seen once, and the ten largest hold 6.2%. The TCR comes from a human donor in good health. The J gene is TRBJ2-1, the V gene TRBV28; 10 nucleotides line up with TRBD2. The CDR3 DNA follows: TGTGCCAGCAGAGAGAGCGGGGGGGCAGCCCCCAATGAGCAGTTCTTC. Translated: CASRESGGAAPNEQFF.